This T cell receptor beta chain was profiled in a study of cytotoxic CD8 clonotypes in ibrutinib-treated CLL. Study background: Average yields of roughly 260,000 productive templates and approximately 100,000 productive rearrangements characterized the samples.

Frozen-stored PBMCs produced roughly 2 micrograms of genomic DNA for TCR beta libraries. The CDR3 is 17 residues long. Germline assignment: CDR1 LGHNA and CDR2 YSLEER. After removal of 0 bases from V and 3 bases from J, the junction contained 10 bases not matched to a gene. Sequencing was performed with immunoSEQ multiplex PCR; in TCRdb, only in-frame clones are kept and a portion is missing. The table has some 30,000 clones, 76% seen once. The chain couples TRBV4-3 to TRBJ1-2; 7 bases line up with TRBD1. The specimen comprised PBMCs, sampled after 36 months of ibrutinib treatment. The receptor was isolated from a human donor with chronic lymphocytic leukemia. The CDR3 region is CASSQDGRTGAHYGYTF. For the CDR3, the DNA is TGCGCCAGCAGCCAAGATGGGAGAACAGGGGCGCACTATGGCTACACCTTC.